These T cell receptor beta chains were read from a single sample in a study of T cells in narcolepsy. Data came from immunoSEQ multiplex PCR; TCRdb stores just in-frame clones and leaves some out. The table shows 20,000 to 30,000 clones, with 50% to 65% occurring only once. Sequences were obtained from memory (CD45RA-) CD4+ T cells from blood. The receptors stem from a human donor in good health. Both conserved end residues are part of each CDR3. Some rows mark clone size as missing; the rest say once, few, many or name a class of expanded clone.

clone size	V gene	J gene	CDR3 protein
NA	TRBV28	TRBJ1-1	CASSPQGARTEAFF
NA	TRBV2	TRBJ2-7	CTSHPTAGRPYEQYF
NA	TRBV13	TRBJ2-7	CASSRRNTAYEQYF
NA	TRBV30	TRBJ2-2	CAWSKVDRDTGELFF
NA	TRBV7-8	TRBJ2-1	CASSLTGAQNEQFF
NA	TRBV18	TRBJ2-7	CASSRREGINYEQYF
NA	TRBV27	TRBJ2-2	CASKSLAVSNTGELFF
NA	TRBV28	TRBJ2-3	CASSFGLNTQYF
few	TRBV6-5	TRBJ2-7	CASTRQGGHYEQYF
few	TRBV7-9	TRBJ1-1	CASSLVGEEAFF
NA	TRBV7-9	TRBJ2-7	CATLGGTSGGQTAYEQYF
few	TRBV28	TRBJ1-5	CASSSQKTGAKQPQHF
NA	TRBV19	TRBJ2-2	CASSTGPQAGELFF
NA	TRBV29-1	TRBJ1-1	CSVSGQLNAEAFF
NA	TRBV28	TRBJ2-3	CASSTPLSVRGNTDTQYF
NA	TRBV6-5	TRBJ2-5	CASSGRGETQYF
few	TRBV4-1	TRBJ2-7	CASSQEEGGRTYEQYF
NA	TRBV9	TRBJ2-5	CASSPQASQGTQYF
once	TRBV9	TRBJ2-1	CASSVGVTSGSSVLFF
NA	TRBV5-4	TRBJ2-1	CASHSDPVSYNEQFF
few	TRBV30	TRBJ2-3	CAWSSNGGTDTQYF
NA	TRBV19	TRBJ2-7	CASRGQGAYEQYF
NA	TRBV6-1	TRBJ2-7	CASSELFEQYF
few	TRBV27	TRBJ2-2	CASLASTGVTGELFF
NA	TRBV7-2	TRBJ2-7	CASKRGEAYEQYF
few	TRBV2	TRBJ1-5	CASRETAVQPQHF
NA	TRBV6-5	TRBJ2-7	CASSYMGQPSEQYF
NA	TRBV11-2	TRBJ2-5	CASSLGGVGGETQYF
NA	TRBV5-6	TRBJ1-6	CASSLGGSGHYSPLHF
NA	TRBV2	TRBJ2-4	CASSDGGENIQYF
NA	TRBV28	TRBJ2-7	CASRRPDTQHEQYF
NA	TRBV5-6	TRBJ1-5	CASSFPGTGGSNQPQHF
NA	TRBV5-1	TRBJ2-1	CASRAEGNEQFF
NA	TRBV7-9	TRBJ2-1	CASSSFRQGNEQFF
NA	TRBV23-1	TRBJ2-5	CASNQETQYF
NA	TRBV5-4	TRBJ2-1	CASSLWQGADEQFF
NA	TRBV5-4	TRBJ2-3	CASSQRLVGPTDTQYF
NA	TRBV7-2	TRBJ2-5	CASSPPPGETQYF
few	TRBV6-5	TRBJ1-3	CASSYRQSLTGNTIYF
NA	TRBV5-6	TRBJ1-1	CASSDYMTWGNTEAFF
NA	TRBV6-5	TRBJ2-1	CASSEGRHNAQFF
once	TRBV9	TRBJ2-2	CASSFRPDTGELFF